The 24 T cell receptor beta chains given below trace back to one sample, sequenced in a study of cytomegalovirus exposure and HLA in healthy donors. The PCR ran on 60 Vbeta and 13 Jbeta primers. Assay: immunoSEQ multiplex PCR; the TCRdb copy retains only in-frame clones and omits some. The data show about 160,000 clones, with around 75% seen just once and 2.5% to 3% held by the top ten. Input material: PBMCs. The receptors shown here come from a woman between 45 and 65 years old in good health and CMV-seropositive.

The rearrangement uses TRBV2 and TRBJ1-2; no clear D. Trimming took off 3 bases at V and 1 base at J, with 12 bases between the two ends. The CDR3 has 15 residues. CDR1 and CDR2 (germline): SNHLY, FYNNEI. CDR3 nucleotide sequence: TGTGCCAGCAGTGATGCGGGGTTACGTAACTATGGCTACACCTTC. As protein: CASSDAGLRNYGYTF.

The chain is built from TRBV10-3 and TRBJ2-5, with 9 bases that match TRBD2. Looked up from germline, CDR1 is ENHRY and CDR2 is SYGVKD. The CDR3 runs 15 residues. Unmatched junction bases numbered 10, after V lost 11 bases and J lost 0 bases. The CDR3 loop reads CAHSSAGGYQETQYF. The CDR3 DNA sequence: TGTGCCCACTCGTCGGCGGGGGGGTACCAAGAGACCCAGTACTTC.

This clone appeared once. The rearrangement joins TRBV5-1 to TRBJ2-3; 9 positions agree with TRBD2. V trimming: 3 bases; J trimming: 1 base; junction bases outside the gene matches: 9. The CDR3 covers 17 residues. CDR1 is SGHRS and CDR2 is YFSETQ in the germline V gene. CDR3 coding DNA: TGCGCCAGCAGCTGGGGGCTAGCGGGGAAACGCACAGATACGCAGTATTTT. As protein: CASSWGLAGKRTDTQYF. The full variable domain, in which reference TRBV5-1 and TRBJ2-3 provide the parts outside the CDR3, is KAGVTQTPRYLIKTRGQQVTLSCSPISGHRSVSWYQQTPGQGLQFLFEYFSETQRNKGNFPGRFSGRQFSNSRSEMNVSTLELGDSALYLCASSWGLAGKRTDTQYFGPGTRLTVL.

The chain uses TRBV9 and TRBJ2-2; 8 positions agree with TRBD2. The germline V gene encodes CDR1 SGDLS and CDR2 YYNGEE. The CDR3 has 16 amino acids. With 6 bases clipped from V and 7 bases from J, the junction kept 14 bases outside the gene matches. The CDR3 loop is CASTLEGTSSHGELFF. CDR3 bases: TGTGCCAGCACTCTAGAGGGGACTAGTTCCCACGGGGAGCTGTTTTTT. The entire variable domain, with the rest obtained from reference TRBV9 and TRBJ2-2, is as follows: DSGVTQTPKHLITATGQRVTLRCSPRSGDLSVYWYQQSLDQGLQFLIQYYNGEERAKGNILERFSAQQFPDLHSELNLSSLELGDSALYFCASTLEGTSSHGELFFGEGSRLTVL.

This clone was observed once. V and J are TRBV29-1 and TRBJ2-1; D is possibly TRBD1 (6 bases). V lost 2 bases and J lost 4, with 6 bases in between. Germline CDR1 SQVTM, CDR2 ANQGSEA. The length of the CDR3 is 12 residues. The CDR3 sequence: CSVEQGYNEQFF. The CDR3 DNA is TGCAGCGTTGAACAGGGGTACAATGAGCAGTTCTTC.

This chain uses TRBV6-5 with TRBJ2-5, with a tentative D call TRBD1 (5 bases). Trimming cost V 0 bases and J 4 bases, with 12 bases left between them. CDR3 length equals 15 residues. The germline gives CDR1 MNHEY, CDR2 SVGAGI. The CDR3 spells CASSYSGTGLETQYF. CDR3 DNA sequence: TGTGCCAGCAGTTACTCGGGCACAGGCCTAGAGACCCAGTACTTC.

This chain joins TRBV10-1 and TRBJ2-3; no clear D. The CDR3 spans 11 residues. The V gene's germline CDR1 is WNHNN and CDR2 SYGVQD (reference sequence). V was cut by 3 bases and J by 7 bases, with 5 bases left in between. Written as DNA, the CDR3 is TGCGCCAGCAGTGACGAGAATACGCAGTATTTT. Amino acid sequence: CASSDENTQYF.

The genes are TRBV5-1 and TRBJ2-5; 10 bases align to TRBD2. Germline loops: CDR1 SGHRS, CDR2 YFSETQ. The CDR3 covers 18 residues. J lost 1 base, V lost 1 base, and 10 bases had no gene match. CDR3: CASSLSPRSGGLQETQYF. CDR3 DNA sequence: TGCGCCAGCAGCTTGTCCCCGCGTAGCGGGGGGCTCCAAGAGACCCAGTACTTC.

The CDR3 sequence: CASSEQGAADTQYF. CDR3 nucleotides: TGTGCCAGCAGTGAGCAAGGAGCGGCGGATACGCAGTATTTT. The V and J genes are TRBV6-1 and TRBJ2-3; D is possibly TRBD2 (5 bases). Germline loops: CDR1 MNHNS, CDR2 SASEGT. The CDR3 runs to 14 residues. V was clipped by 3 bases and J by 6 bases, with 13 bases between them.

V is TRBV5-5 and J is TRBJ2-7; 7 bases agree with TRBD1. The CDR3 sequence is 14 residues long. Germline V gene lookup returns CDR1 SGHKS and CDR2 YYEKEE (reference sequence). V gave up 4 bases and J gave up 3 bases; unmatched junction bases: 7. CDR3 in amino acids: CASSAWTGFYEQYF. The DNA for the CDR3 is TGTGCCAGCAGCGCCTGGACAGGTTTCTACGAGCAGTACTTC.

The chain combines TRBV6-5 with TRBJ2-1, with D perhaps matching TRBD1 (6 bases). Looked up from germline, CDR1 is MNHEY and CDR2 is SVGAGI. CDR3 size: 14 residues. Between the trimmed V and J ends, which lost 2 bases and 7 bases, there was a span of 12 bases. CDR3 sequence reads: CASSYDSRGNEQFF. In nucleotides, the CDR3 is TGTGCCAGCAGTTACGACAGCAGGGGTAATGAGCAGTTCTTC.

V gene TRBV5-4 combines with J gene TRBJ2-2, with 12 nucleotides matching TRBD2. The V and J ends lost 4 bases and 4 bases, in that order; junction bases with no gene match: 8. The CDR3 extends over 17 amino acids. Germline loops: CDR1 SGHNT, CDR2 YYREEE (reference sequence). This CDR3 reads CASSPTPGLAGTGELFF. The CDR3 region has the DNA TGTGCCAGCAGCCCCACCCCGGGACTAGCGGGCACCGGGGAGCTGTTTTTT.

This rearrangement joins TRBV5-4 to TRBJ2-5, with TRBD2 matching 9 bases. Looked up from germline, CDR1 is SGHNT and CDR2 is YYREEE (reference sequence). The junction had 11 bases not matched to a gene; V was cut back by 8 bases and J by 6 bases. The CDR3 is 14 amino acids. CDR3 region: CARILAGPRQTQYF. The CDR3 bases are TGTGCCAGGATTCTAGCGGGGCCCCGTCAGACCCAGTACTTC.

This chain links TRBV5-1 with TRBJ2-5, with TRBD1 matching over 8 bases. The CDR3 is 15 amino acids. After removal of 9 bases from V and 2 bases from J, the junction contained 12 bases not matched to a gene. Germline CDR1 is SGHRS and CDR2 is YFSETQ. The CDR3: CATLRPGQVQETQYF. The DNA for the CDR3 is TGCGCCACCCTCCGGCCGGGACAGGTACAAGAGACCCAGTACTTC.

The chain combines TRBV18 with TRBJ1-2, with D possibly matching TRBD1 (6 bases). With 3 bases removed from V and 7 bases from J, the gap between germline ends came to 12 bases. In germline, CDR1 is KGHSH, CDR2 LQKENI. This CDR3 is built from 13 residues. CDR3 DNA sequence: TGTGCCAGCTCACCCAACAGGGAGTCTGGCTACACCTTC. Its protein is CASSPNRESGYTF.

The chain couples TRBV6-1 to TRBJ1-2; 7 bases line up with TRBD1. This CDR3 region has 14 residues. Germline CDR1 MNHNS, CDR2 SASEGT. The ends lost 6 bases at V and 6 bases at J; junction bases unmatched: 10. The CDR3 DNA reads TGTGCCAGCAGAGCGACAGGGAATAAGAATGGCTACACCTTC. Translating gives CASRATGNKNGYTF.

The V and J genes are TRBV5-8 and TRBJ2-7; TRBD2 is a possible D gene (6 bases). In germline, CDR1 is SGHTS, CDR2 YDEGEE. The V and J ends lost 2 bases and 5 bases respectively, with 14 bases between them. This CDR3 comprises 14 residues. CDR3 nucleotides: TGTGCCAGCAGCTTATACGGCGGAGGGGACGAGCAGTACTTC. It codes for CASSLYGGGDEQYF.

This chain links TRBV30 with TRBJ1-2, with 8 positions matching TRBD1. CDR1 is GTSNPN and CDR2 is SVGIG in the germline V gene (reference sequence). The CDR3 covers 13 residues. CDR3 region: CASPGQGAGGYTF. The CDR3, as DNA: TGTGCGAGCCCCGGGCAGGGGGCGGGAGGCTACACCTTC.

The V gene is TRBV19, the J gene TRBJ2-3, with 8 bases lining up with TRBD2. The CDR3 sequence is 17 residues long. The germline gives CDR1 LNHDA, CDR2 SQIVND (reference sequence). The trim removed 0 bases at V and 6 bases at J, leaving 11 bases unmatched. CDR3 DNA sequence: TGTGCCAGTAGTATAGATCGGGGGACTAGTGGTTCCGATACGCAGTATTTT. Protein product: CASSIDRGTSGSDTQYF. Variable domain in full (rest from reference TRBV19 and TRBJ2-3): DGGITQSPKYLFRKEGQNVTLSCEQNLNHDAMYWYRQDPGQGLRLIYYSQIVNDFQKGDIAEGYSVSREKKESFPLTVTSAQKNPTAFYLCASSIDRGTSGSDTQYFGPGTRLTVL.

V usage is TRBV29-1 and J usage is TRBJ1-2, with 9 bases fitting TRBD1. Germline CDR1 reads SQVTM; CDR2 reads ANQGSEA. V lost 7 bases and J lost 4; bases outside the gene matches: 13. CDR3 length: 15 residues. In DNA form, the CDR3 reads TGCAGCGCCGGAATTCCGGGACAGGGACTCTATGGCTACACCTTC. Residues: CSAGIPGQGLYGYTF.

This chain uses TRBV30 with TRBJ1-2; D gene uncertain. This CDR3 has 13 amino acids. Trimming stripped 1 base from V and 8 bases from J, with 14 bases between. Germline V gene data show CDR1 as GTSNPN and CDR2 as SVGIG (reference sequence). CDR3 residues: CAWSARLGEGYTF. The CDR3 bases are TGTGCCTGGAGTGCCCGGTTGGGCGAGGGCTACACCTTC.

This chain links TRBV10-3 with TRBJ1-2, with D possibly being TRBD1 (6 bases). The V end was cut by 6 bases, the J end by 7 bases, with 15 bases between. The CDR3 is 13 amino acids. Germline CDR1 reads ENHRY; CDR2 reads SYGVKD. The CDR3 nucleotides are TGTGCCATCAGGGAGACAGGTCAGACTGGCTACACCTTC. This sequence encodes CAIRETGQTGYTF.

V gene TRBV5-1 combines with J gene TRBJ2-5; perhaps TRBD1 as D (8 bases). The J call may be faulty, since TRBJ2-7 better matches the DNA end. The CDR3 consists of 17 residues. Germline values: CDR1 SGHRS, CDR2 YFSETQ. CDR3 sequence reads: CASSLGGTGLGSYEQYF. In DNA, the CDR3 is TGCGCCAGCAGCTTGGGAGGGACAGGACTAGGGTCCTACGAGCAGTACTTC.

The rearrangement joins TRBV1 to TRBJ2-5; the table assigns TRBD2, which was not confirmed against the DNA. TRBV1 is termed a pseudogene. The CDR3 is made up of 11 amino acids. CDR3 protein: CTSSNGPEQYF. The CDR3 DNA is TGCACCAGCAGCAACGGCCCGGAGCAGTACTTC.